The T cell receptor (beta chain) described here comes from a study of cytomegalovirus exposure and HLA in healthy donors. Whole-study context: The same platform as the 500 to 700 first-cohort repertoires was used for the 110 or so validation repertoires, a later analysis reported.

TCRdb's table, derived via immunoSEQ multiplex PCR, lists solely in-frame clones and lacks some. The sample has around 56,000 clones; roughly 87% are singletons. CDR3 length equals 18 residues. The clonotype was recovered from a woman in her late teens or twenties in good health and CMV-seronegative. Sequencing input: PBMCs. This rearrangement joins TRBV21-1 to TRBJ1-1; the DNA was not compared with TRBD1, the D call given in the table. TRBV21-1 is deemed a pseudogene. The CDR3: CASSKPWTDYIRPTEAFF. CDR3 in DNA: TGTGCCAGCAGCAAACCCTGGACAGATTATATTCGCCCAACTGAAGCTTTCTTT.